These 12 T cell receptor beta chains were all obtained from the same sample, sequenced in a study of glioma-infiltrating T cells after dendritic cell vaccination. TCRdb's table, derived via immunoSEQ multiplex PCR, lists solely in-frame clones and lacks some. Among approximately 82,000 clones listed, about 87% were seen once. The sample consisted of blood, taken before dendritic cell vaccination. The source is a human donor with glioblastoma.

The chain recombines TRBV9 with TRBJ2-3, with 12 bases that match TRBD2. The CDR3 runs 19 residues. Germline values: CDR1 SGDLS, CDR2 YYNGEE. J lost 0 bases, V lost 0 bases, and 8 bases had no gene match. CDR3 sequence reads: CASSVATLGTSGSTDTQYF. The CDR3 coding sequence is TGTGCCAGCAGCGTAGCTACTTTGGGGACTAGCGGGAGCACAGATACGCAGTATTTT.

The rearrangement links TRBV5-1 to TRBJ2-3, with 12 bases that match TRBD2. Losses at the gene ends were 0 bases for V and 6 bases for J; bases not matched to a gene: 8. This CDR3 comprises 17 residues. Per the germline V gene, CDR1 is SGHRS and CDR2 is YFSETQ. The CDR3 coding sequence is TGCGCCAGCAGCTTGGGTGCTAGCGGGGGGGTCCGGGATACGCAGTATTTT. It yields the protein CASSLGASGGVRDTQYF.

The V call is TRBV28, the J call TRBJ1-4; no definite D call. Trimming removed 9 bases at V and 0 bases at J, with 8 bases between. The CDR3 covers 13 residues. Germline-derived CDR1 and CDR2 are MDHEN and SYDVKM. CDR3 in amino acids: CASRVTTNEKLFF. For the CDR3, the DNA is TGTGCCAGTCGTGTTACAACTAATGAAAAACTGTTTTTT. Filled out from reference TRBV28 and TRBJ1-4, the complete variable domain reads DVKVTQSSRYLVKRTGEKVFLECVQDMDHENMFWYRQDPGLGLRLIYFSYDVKMKEKGDIPEGYSVSREKKERFSLILESASTNQTSMYLCASRVTTNEKLFFGSGTQLSVL.

The J gene is TRBJ1-3, the V gene TRBV7-6; TRBD1 might be the D (6 bases). Germline loops: CDR1 SGHVS, CDR2 FNYEAQ. V gave up 3 bases and J gave up 8 bases, with 8 bases separating them. The CDR3 contains 12 residues. CDR3 DNA sequence: TGTGCCAGCAGCTTTTCAGGGGACACCATATATTTT. Its protein is CASSFSGDTIYF.

This clone was seen more than once but under ten times. The V gene is TRBV29-1, the J gene TRBJ2-1; D is perhaps TRBD2 (5 bases). Germline CDR1 is SQVTM and CDR2 is ANQGSEA. This CDR3 is built from 19 residues. Trimming cost V 0 bases and J 2 bases, with 23 bases left between them. The CDR3 nucleotides read TGCAGCGTTGAAGAGGTAGGAGGTCTTGCCTATAAAACCTACAATGAGCAGTTCTTC. Translation: CSVEEVGGLAYKTYNEQFF.

CDR3 nucleotide sequence: TGTGCCAGCAGCTCGGGGGGGCCCCAGGCAGATACGCAGTATTTT. Amino acid sequence: CASSSGGPQADTQYF. The rearrangement links TRBV6-1 to TRBJ2-3; 8 nucleotides line up with TRBD2. The CDR3 consists of 15 residues. The V and J ends lost 6 bases and 4 bases, in that order; junction bases with no gene match: 9. Germline V gene data show CDR1 as MNHNS and CDR2 as SASEGT.

V and J are TRBV9 and TRBJ2-2; TRBD1 matches at 7 bases. V lost 4 bases to trimming and J lost 2 bases; unmatched junction nucleotides: 5. Germline CDR1 reads SGDLS; CDR2 reads YYNGEE. The CDR3 has 15 residues. The CDR3 is CASSPGQPNTGELFF. As DNA, the CDR3 is TGTGCCAGCAGCCCGGGACAGCCAAACACCGGGGAGCTGTTTTTT.

V is TRBV29-1 and J is TRBJ2-1, with 7 nucleotides matching TRBD1. CDR3 length: 14 amino acids. V lost 2 bases and J lost 7; bases outside the gene matches: 8. Germline lookup yields CDR1 SQVTM and CDR2 ANQGSEA. CDR3 nucleotides: TGCAGCGTTGAATCGCAGGGGGTTCGGAATGAGCAGTTCTTC. Protein sequence: CSVESQGVRNEQFF.

The rearrangement joins TRBV7-8 to TRBJ2-1; tentative D call: TRBD2 (5 bases). V shed 1 base and J shed 0 bases, with 10 bases lying between them. The CDR3 runs 16 residues. The germline CDR1 and CDR2 sequences are SGHVS and FQNEAQ. In nucleotides, the CDR3 is TGTGCCAGCAGCTTAGGAGCGCGGGCCTCCTACAATGAGCAGTTCTTC. Translation gives CASSLGARASYNEQFF. The full variable domain, its missing parts supplied by reference TRBV7-8 and TRBJ2-1, is GAGVSQSPRYKVAKRGQDVALRCDPISGHVSLFWYQQALGQGPEFLTYFQNEAQLDKSGLPSDRFFAERPEGSVSTLKIQRTQQEDSAVYLCASSLGARASYNEQFFGPGTRLTVL.

V usage is TRBV18 and J usage is TRBJ2-5, with D possibly TRBD1 on 5 matching bases. The germline V gene has CDR1 KGHSH and CDR2 LQKENI. The V and J ends lost 6 bases and 5 bases respectively, with 13 bases between them. The length of the CDR3 is 13 residues. CDR3 nucleotide sequence: TGTGCCAGCTCTACTACAAAGGGGGAGACCCAGTACTTC. Protein product: CASSTTKGETQYF.

In its sample, this clone was seen a few times. The chain joins TRBV5-6 to TRBJ1-1; 9 nucleotides agree with TRBD1. The germline CDR1 and CDR2 sequences are SGHDT and YYEEEE. With V trimmed by 3 bases and J by 6 bases, 12 bases remained unmatched. CDR3 length: 16 residues. CDR3 region: CASSSPGTGIASEAFF. The CDR3 DNA reads as TGTGCCAGCAGCTCCCCCGGGACAGGGATAGCCTCTGAAGCTTTCTTT.

J is TRBJ2-1 and V is TRBV5-4; tentative D call: TRBD2 (5 bases). This CDR3 contains 17 residues. Trimming stripped 7 bases from V and 0 bases from J, with 20 bases between. CDR1 and CDR2 from the germline V gene are SGHNT and YYREEE (reference sequence). The CDR3 coding sequence is TGTGCCAGCTTTACCGAACTAGGCGGAACCTCCTACAATGAGCAGTTCTTC. Its translation: CASFTELGGTSYNEQFF.